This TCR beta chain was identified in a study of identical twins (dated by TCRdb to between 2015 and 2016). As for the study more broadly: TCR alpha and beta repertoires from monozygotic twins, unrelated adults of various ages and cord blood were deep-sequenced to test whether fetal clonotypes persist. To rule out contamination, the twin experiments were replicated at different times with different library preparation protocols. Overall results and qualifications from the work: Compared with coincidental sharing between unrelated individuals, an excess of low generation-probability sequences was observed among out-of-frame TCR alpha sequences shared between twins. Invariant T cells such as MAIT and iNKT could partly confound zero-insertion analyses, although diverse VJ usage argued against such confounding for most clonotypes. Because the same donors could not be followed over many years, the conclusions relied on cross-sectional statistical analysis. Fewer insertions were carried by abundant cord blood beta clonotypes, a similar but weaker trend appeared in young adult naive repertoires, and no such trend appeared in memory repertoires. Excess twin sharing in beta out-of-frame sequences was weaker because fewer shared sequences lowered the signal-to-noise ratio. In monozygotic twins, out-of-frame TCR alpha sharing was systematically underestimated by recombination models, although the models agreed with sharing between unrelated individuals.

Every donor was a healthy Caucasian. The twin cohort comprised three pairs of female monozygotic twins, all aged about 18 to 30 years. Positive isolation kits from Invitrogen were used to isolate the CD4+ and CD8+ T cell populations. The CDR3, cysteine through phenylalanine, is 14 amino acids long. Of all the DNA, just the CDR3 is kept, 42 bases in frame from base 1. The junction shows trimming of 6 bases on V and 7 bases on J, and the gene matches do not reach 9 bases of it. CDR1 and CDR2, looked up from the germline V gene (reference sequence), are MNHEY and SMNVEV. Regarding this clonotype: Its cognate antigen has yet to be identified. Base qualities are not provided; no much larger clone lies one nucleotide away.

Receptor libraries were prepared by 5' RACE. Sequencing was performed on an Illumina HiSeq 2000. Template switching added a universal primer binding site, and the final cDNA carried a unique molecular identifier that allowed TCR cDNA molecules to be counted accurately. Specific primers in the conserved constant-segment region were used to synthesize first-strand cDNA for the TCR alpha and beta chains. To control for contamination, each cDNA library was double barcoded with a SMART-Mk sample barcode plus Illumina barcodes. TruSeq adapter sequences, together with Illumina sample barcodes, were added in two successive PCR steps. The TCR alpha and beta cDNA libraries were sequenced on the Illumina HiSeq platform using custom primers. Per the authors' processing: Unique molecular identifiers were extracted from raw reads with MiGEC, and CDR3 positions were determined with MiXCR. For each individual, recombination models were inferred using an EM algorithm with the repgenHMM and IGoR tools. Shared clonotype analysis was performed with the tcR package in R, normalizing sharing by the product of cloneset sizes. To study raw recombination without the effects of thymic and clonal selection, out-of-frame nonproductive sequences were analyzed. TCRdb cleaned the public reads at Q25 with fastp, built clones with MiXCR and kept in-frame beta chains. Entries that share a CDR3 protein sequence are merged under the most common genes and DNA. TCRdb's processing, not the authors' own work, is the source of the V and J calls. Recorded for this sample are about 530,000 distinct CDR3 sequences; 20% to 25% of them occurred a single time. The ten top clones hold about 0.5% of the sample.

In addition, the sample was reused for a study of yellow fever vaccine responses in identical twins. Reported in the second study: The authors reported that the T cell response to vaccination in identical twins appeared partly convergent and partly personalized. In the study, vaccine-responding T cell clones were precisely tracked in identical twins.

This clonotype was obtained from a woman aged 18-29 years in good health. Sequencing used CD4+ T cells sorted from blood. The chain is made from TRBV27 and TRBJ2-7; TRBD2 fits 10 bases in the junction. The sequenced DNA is TGTGCCAGCAGGCCGGGACTAGCGTCGAAGGAGCAGTACTTC. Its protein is CASRPGLASKEQYF.